Presented here are 7 T cell receptor beta chains from one specimen sequenced in a study of molecular identifiers for immune sequencing clone quantification. Each CDR3 protein is one row after TCRdb ran MiXCR on the PCR reads. Of some 320,000 distinct CDR3 sequences listed, 20% to 25% were seen once; the top ten hold about 0.81%. Sequencing was carried out using naive CD8+ T cells from blood, with Jurkat cell RNA spiked in. Subset meaning: FACS-sorted CD8+CD4-CCR7+CD45RA+ naive T cells. The source is a human donor in good health. Some libraries in this study had Jurkat cell RNA spiked in.

This clonotype was observed many times. The V gene is TRBV29-1, the J gene TRBJ2-1; D may be TRBD1 or TRBD2 (5 bases each). In germline, CDR1 is SQVTM, CDR2 ANQGSEA. V lost 7 bases to trimming and J lost 12 bases, with 19 bases between them. This CDR3 is built from 12 residues. As DNA, the CDR3 is TGCAGCGCCGAGGGGTCGTCCGCCGGGCAGTTCTTC. It yields the protein CSAEGSSAGQFF.

Comment on this clonotype: A clone one base away is much larger, so this may be a read error. The V gene is TRBV6-6, the J gene TRBJ2-1; D uncertain. V lost 6 bases and J lost 9, with 9 bases in between. In germline, CDR1 is MNHNY, CDR2 SVGAGI (reference sequence). The CDR3 runs to 11 residues. The CDR3 DNA sequence: TGTGCCAGCAGACACAGTTTTGAGCAGTTCTTC. It codes for CASRHSFEQFF.

The table lists this clonotype with many counts. The rearrangement joins TRBV6-5 to TRBJ2-1, with TRBD1 identical over 10 bases. The V segment lost 5 bases and the J segment 6 bases; nucleotides outside the gene matches: 4. The CDR3 is 14 amino acids. The germline CDR1 and CDR2 sequences are MNHEY and SVGAGI. For the CDR3, the DNA is TGTGCCAGCAGTCCGGACAGGGGGGCCAATGAGCAGTTCTTC. Protein sequence: CASSPDRGANEQFF.

This clonotype turned up a few times. The chain joins TRBV15 to TRBJ1-1; D not certain. CDR1 LNHNV and CDR2 YYDKDF come from the germline V gene (reference sequence). The CDR3 length is 13 residues. Trimming left V 6 bases short and J 2 bases short, with 10 bases between. CDR3 DNA: TGTGCCACCAGGGACTTCGATAACACTGAAGCTTTCTTT. Protein: CATRDFDNTEAFF.

This clonotype was detected many times. The chain carries TRBV5-1 and TRBJ2-7; 7 bases are shared with TRBD1. This CDR3 contains 13 residues. V lost 0 bases, J lost 3 bases, and 0 bases stayed unmatched. CDR1 and CDR2 from the germline V gene are SGHRS and YFSETQ. CDR3 coding DNA: TGCGCCAGCAGCTTGGACAGGGGCTACGAGCAGTACTTC. This codes for CASSLDRGYEQYF.

With respect to this clonotype: Being one base from a much bigger clone, this may be a read error. The conserved phenylalanine or tryptophan is not found at the CDR3 terminus, so this likely reflects a read error. The chain has TRBV7-9 and TRBJ2-7; D possibly corresponds to TRBD1 (6 bases). V was pared by 4 bases and J by 5 bases, with 18 bases between. CDR1 SEHNR and CDR2 FQNEAQ come from the germline V gene (reference sequence). CDR3 size: 15 residues. The CDR3 region is CASSSVRTGLDEQYL. In DNA form, the CDR3 reads TGTGCCAGCAGCTCGGTCCGAACAGGGTTGGACGAGCAGTACCTC.

This clonotype has more than one count but fewer than ten. The chain links TRBV2 to TRBJ2-3; D might be TRBD2 (6 bases). CDR3 size: 12 residues. Between the trimmed V and J ends, which lost 8 bases and 5 bases, there was a span of 11 bases. In germline, CDR1 is SNHLY, CDR2 FYNNEI. Here the CDR3 DNA reads TGTGCCAGCTTCGGGGGTGGAGATACGCAGTATTTT. Protein: CASFGGGDTQYF.